These 30 T cell receptor beta chains originate from one sample sequenced in a study of T cells in Graves' hyperthyroidism and ophthalmopathy. Using RNA transcripts as the source, TCR beta CDR3 regions were amplified. When the TCR CDR3 underwent first-round RT-PCR, the HTBI primer set was used. Via MiXCR, TCRdb re-called the multiplex PCR reads, giving one row per CDR3 protein. The sample yields a few hundred thousand distinct CDR3 sequences, more than 20% seen once. The specimen was blood. These receptors came from a man aged 50-59 years with Graves' hyperthyroidism.

This clonotype was picked up a small number of times. The rearrangement uses TRBV5-1 and TRBJ2-3, with TRBD2 as a possible D gene (7 bases). The V gene's germline CDR1 is SGHRS and CDR2 YFSETQ. There are 15 residues in the CDR3. V was shortened by 4 bases and J by 3 bases, with 15 bases between the two germline ends. The CDR3 DNA reads as TGCGCCAGCAGCCCGCGCCGGGGGGCGACAGATACGCAGTATTTT. It is translated as CASSPRRGATDTQYF.

This clonotype has a count of ten or more. This chain uses TRBV7-3 with TRBJ1-2; D gene unclear. This CDR3 region has 15 residues. Germline CDR1 reads SGHTA; CDR2 reads FQGTGA. Trimming pared 0 bases from V and 6 bases from J, leaving 14 bases between. CDR3 coding DNA: TGTGCCAGCAGCTTAACGGGGAGGGTTCTTGATGGCTACACCTTC. Amino acids: CASSLTGRVLDGYTF.

The gene calls are TRBV6-1 and TRBJ2-2; TRBD2 might be the D (6 bases). The germline V and J ends were trimmed by 8 bases and 3 bases, with 10 bases remaining between them. From germline, CDR1 is MNHNS and CDR2 SASEGT. The CDR3 contains 13 residues. CDR3 loop: CASHGGYTGELFF. In DNA, the CDR3 is TGTGCCAGCCACGGGGGTTACACCGGGGAGCTGTTTTTT.

This rearrangement joins TRBV6-1 to TRBJ1-2; TRBD1 matches at 10 bases. Germline V gene sequence: CDR1 MNHNS, CDR2 SASEGT. This CDR3 is built from 16 residues. Trimming at V came to 1 base and at J to 2 bases, leaving 4 bases not matched to a gene. The DNA of the CDR3 is TGTGCCAGCAGTGAAGAGGGACAGGGGAGGAACTATGGCTACACCTTC. Translation: CASSEEGQGRNYGYTF.

The chain employs TRBV29-1 and TRBJ2-1; TRBD2 aligns across 9 bases. The germline CDR1 and CDR2 sequences are SQVTM and ANQGSEA. V trimming: 5 bases; J trimming: 5 bases; junction bases outside the gene matches: 7. The CDR3 extends over 14 amino acids. The CDR3 sequence: CSVSGTSPNNEQFF. The DNA of the CDR3 is TGCAGCGTTTCCGGGACTAGCCCCAACAATGAGCAGTTCTTC.

This clonotype turned up a few times. The chain is built from TRBV6-1 and TRBJ2-5, with TRBD2 identical over 8 bases. J gave up 1 base and V 4 bases, and 11 bases lay outside the gene matches. The CDR3 is 17 residues long. Germline V lookup: CDR1 MNHNS, CDR2 SASEGT. CDR3 region: CASSGSSGPSFQETQYF. The CDR3 coding sequence is TGTGCCAGCAGTGGGTCTAGCGGGCCTTCCTTCCAAGAGACCCAGTACTTC.

This clonotype has more than one count but fewer than ten. The chain couples TRBV15 to TRBJ1-4; the D is unclear. This CDR3 has 13 residues. Trimming pared 0 bases from V and 7 bases from J, leaving 6 bases between. The germline V gene encodes CDR1 LNHNV and CDR2 YYDKDF (reference sequence). CDR3 coding DNA: TGTGCCACCAGCAGAGATAAGGCTGAAAAACTGTTTTTT. Protein: CATSRDKAEKLFF.

The chain recombines TRBV30 with TRBJ2-3; no clear D. This CDR3 comprises 14 residues. The V end was cut by 3 bases, the J end by 0 bases, with 10 bases between. CDR1 and CDR2 (germline): GTSNPN, SVGIG (reference sequence). The CDR3, as DNA: TGTGCCTGGAGGGGTATCGGGAGCACAGATACGCAGTATTTT. This translates into CAWRGIGSTDTQYF.

The chain joins TRBV20-1 to TRBJ2-2; D possibly corresponds to TRBD2 (6 bases). This CDR3 region has 17 residues. V shed 2 bases and J shed 4 bases, with 20 bases lying between them. Germline-derived CDR1 and CDR2 are DFQATT and SNEGSKA (reference sequence). DNA for the CDR3: TGCAGTGCTAGATCGAAGGGCGGGGCGGCGGGCACCGGGGAGCTGTTTTTT. Residues: CSARSKGGAAGTGELFF.

The CDR3 region is CATSDPTSGKTDTQYF. The CDR3 bases are TGTGCCACCAGTGATCCGACTAGCGGGAAAACAGATACGCAGTATTTT. V and J are TRBV24-1 and TRBJ2-3, with 11 bases lining up with TRBD2. Germline-derived CDR1 and CDR2 are KGHDR and SFDVKD. This CDR3 comprises 16 residues. The J segment lost 3 bases and the V segment lost 3 bases, leaving 4 bases of the junction unmatched.

The chain recombines TRBV7-8 with TRBJ2-3, with 7 bases matching TRBD1. The CDR3 spans 14 residues. CDR1 is SGHVS, CDR2 FQNEAQ, per germline. Trimming at V came to 1 base and at J to 10 bases, leaving 8 bases not matched to a gene. CDR3 nucleotides: TGTGCCAGCAGCTTAGGTCGGGACAGCACTCCGCAGTATTTT. Its protein product is CASSLGRDSTPQYF.

This clonotype was seen ten or more times. The chain couples TRBV7-6 to TRBJ2-5, with TRBD2 identical over 8 bases. J lost 4 bases, V lost 2 bases, and 15 bases had no gene match. CDR3 length: 18 residues. The germline CDR1 and CDR2 sequences are SGHVS and FNYEAQ. CDR3 coding DNA: TGTGCCAGCAGCTTATTCGCGAGTGCGGGAGGTACTGGAGAGACCCAGTACTTC. This codes for CASSLFASAGGTGETQYF.

This clonotype appeared many times. This chain joins TRBV11-2 and TRBJ2-3, with 9 bases lining up with TRBD2. The CDR3 runs 15 residues. J was trimmed by 4 bases and V by 6 bases; bases with no gene match: 8. Germline loops: CDR1 SGHAT, CDR2 FQNNGV. As DNA, the CDR3 is TGTGCCAGCAGACAATCGGCTAGCGGGGCAGATACGCAGTATTTT. Translating gives CASRQSASGADTQYF.

This sequence joins TRBV20-1 and TRBJ2-2; D unresolved. The CDR3 totals 15 residues. The germline V gene encodes CDR1 DFQATT and CDR2 SNEGSKA (reference sequence). V lost 3 bases, J lost 4 bases, and 15 bases lay in between. For the CDR3, the DNA is TGCAGTGCTAGTCAACAGCCCGACGGCACCGGGGAGCTGTTTTTT. Translating gives CSASQQPDGTGELFF.

This clonotype was observed a handful of times. V gene TRBV19 combines with J gene TRBJ2-2, with 10 positions matching TRBD2. CDR3 length: 16 residues. Germline loops: CDR1 LNHDA, CDR2 SQIVND (reference sequence). V dropped 4 bases and J dropped 5; count of bases not matched to a gene: 7. CDR3 coding DNA: TGTGCCAGTAGTACATCTTCGGGACTAGCGACCGGGGAGCTGTTTTTT. As protein: CASSTSSGLATGELFF.

The CDR3 region is CASSVASVGLAGKNTGELFF. The CDR3 bases are TGTGCCAGCAGCGTAGCGAGTGTGGGACTAGCGGGGAAGAACACCGGGGAGCTGTTTTTT. The chain carries TRBV9 and TRBJ2-2; 13 positions match TRBD2. Per the germline V gene, CDR1 is SGDLS and CDR2 is YYNGEE. CDR3 size: 20 residues. After removal of 0 bases from V and 1 base from J, the junction contained 9 bases not matched to a gene.

This clonotype was detected ten times or more. This rearrangement joins TRBV7-9 to TRBJ2-7; 7 bases are shared with TRBD2. Germline loops: CDR1 SEHNR, CDR2 FQNEAQ (reference sequence). The CDR3 sequence is 14 residues long. The V gene end was trimmed by 4 bases and the J gene end by 2 bases; junction bases not matched to a gene: 5. CDR3 region: CASSWREFPYEQYF. Written as DNA, the CDR3 is TGTGCCAGCAGCTGGCGGGAGTTTCCCTACGAGCAGTACTTC.

The chain's CDR3 is CATSDSGRPTYNEQFF. The CDR3 nucleotides read TGTGCCACCAGTGACAGCGGGAGGCCAACCTACAATGAGCAGTTCTTC. The rearrangement joins TRBV24-1 to TRBJ2-1, with 9 bases matching TRBD2. Germline CDR1 is KGHDR and CDR2 is SFDVKD. The ends lost 4 bases at V and 2 bases at J; junction bases unmatched: 5. This CDR3 comprises 16 residues.

This clonotype was seen only a few times. The chain couples TRBV4-1 to TRBJ2-5; 11 bases match TRBD2. This CDR3 comprises 16 residues. Germline CDR1 MGHRA, CDR2 YSYEKL. The V segment lost 2 bases and the J segment 7 bases; nucleotides outside the gene matches: 9. The CDR3 DNA reads as TGCGCCAGCAGCCAACGTGGGACTAGCGGATCAGGGACCCAGTACTTC. This encodes CASSQRGTSGSGTQYF.

There are a few counts of this clonotype. The J gene is TRBJ2-3, the V gene TRBV12-3 or TRBV12-4; D could derive from TRBD1 or TRBD2 (5 bases each). The V end was cut by 5 bases, the J end by 6 bases, with 15 bases between. CDR3 length: 14 amino acids. CDR3 nucleotide sequence: TGTGCCAGCAGTCCCGGGGCCCACGGGGATACGCAGTATTTT. As protein: CASSPGAHGDTQYF.

Many counts were recorded for this clonotype. The rearrangement joins TRBV28 to TRBJ2-7; 7 bases agree with TRBD1. The V gene's germline CDR1 is MDHEN and CDR2 SYDVKM. V was clipped by 5 bases and J by 0 bases; unmatched bases: 7. The CDR3 covers 15 residues. The chain's CDR3 is CASSLTRDSSYEQYF. The CDR3 bases are TGTGCCAGCAGTCTTACCCGGGACAGCTCCTACGAGCAGTACTTC.

On this clonotype: This may come from a read error, since a much larger clone is one base off. The chain employs TRBV28 and TRBJ1-4; 7 bases fit TRBD1. This CDR3 region has 13 residues. CDR1 is MDHEN and CDR2 is SYDVKM in the germline V gene. Here the CDR3 reads CASRATGNENLFF. The CDR3 bases are TGTGCCAGCAGGGCGACAGGGAATGAAAACCTGTTTTTT.

The V call is TRBV14, the J call TRBJ2-3; D possibly corresponds to TRBD1 (6 bases). The CDR3 covers 14 residues. Trimming removed 6 bases from V and 1 base from J, with 11 bases in between. The germline V gene has CDR1 SGHDN and CDR2 FVKESK. DNA of the CDR3: TGTGCCAGCAGTCCTGGGGGCCGCACAGATACGCAGTATTTT. Amino acid sequence: CASSPGGRTDTQYF.

This sequence joins TRBV19 and TRBJ1-2; 7 bases align to TRBD1. Germline-derived CDR1 and CDR2 are LNHDA and SQIVND (reference sequence). This CDR3 comprises 13 residues. Trimming at V came to 5 bases and at J to 3 bases, leaving 3 bases not matched to a gene. CDR3 in amino acids: CASSGQAYYGYTF. In DNA, the CDR3 is TGTGCCAGTAGTGGACAGGCATACTATGGCTACACCTTC. Full variable domain (missing parts from reference TRBV19 and TRBJ1-2): DGGITQSPKYLFRKEGQNVTLSCEQNLNHDAMYWYRQDPGQGLRLIYYSQIVNDFQKGDIAEGYSVSREKKESFPLTVTSAQKNPTAFYLCASSGQAYYGYTFGSGTRLTVV.

This clonotype was recorded a few times. The V gene is TRBV7-3, the J gene TRBJ2-1, with 8 bases aligning to TRBD2. Trimming at V came to 1 base and at J to 8 bases, leaving 7 bases not matched to a gene. Germline V gives CDR1 SGHTA, CDR2 FQGTGA. CDR3 length: 15 residues. The CDR3 coding sequence is TGTGCCAGCAGCTTAAACAGCGGGAGACAAGATGAGCAGTTCTTC. Its translation: CASSLNSGRQDEQFF.

The CDR3 sequence: CASSPSGPENEKLFF. Here the CDR3 DNA reads TGTGCCAGCTCACCATCGGGACCGGAGAATGAAAAACTGTTTTTT. The chain couples TRBV18 to TRBJ1-4; D may be TRBD1 (5 bases). V was shortened by 2 bases and J by 5 bases, with 12 bases between the two germline ends. The CDR3 contains 15 residues. CDR1 and CDR2 from the germline V gene are KGHSH and LQKENI. The full variable domain, in which reference TRBV18 and TRBJ1-4 provide the parts outside the CDR3, is NAGVMQNPRHLVRRRGQEARLRCSPMKGHSHVYWYRQLPEEGLKFMVYLQKENIIDESGMPKERFSAEFPKEGPSILRIQQVVRGDSAAYFCASSPSGPENEKLFFGSGTQLSVL.

This clonotype was seen once. The junction differs from germline at one of its ends, possibly a read error. This chain joins TRBV4-1 and TRBJ1-2, with D hard to call. The CDR3 is 14 residues long. Germline V gene sequence: CDR1 MGHRA, CDR2 YSYEKL. The CDR3 region is CASSQETQNCGYTF. CDR3 in DNA: TGCGCCAGCAGCCAAGAAACACAAAACTGTGGCTACACCTTC.

This rearrangement joins TRBV6-6 to TRBJ2-3; D could derive from TRBD1 or TRBD2 (5 bases each). In germline, CDR1 is MNHNY, CDR2 SVGAGI (reference sequence). This CDR3 is built from 14 residues. V was clipped by 0 bases and J by 4 bases, with 8 bases between them. The CDR3 bases are TGTGCCAGCAGTTACTCCCGGGACCCAGATACGCAGTATTTT. It yields the protein CASSYSRDPDTQYF.

This clonotype has a handful of counts. The chain is built from TRBV10-1 and TRBJ2-1; 8 bases agree with TRBD2. This CDR3 comprises 15 residues. The germline CDR1 and CDR2 sequences are WNHNN and SYGVQD (reference sequence). V lost 10 bases and J lost 0; bases outside the gene matches: 8. CDR3 loop: CATWTSMGSYNEQFF. The CDR3 nucleotides are TGCGCCACATGGACTAGCATGGGCTCCTACAATGAGCAGTTCTTC.

The genes are TRBV29-1 and TRBJ1-2, with D perhaps matching TRBD1 (6 bases). V shed 3 bases and J shed 5 bases, with 16 bases lying between them. The CDR3 runs 14 residues. Germline CDR1 is SQVTM and CDR2 is ANQGSEA. CDR3 loop: CSVERQGGGYGYTF. In DNA form, the CDR3 reads TGCAGCGTTGAGCGCCAAGGGGGGGGGTATGGCTACACCTTC.